This T cell receptor (beta chain) was identified during a study of identical twins. This clonotype was found a few times. Its antigen is not known. TCRdb reprocessed the 5' RACE reads via MiXCR and lists one record per CDR3 protein. The profile shows some 760,000 distinct CDR3 sequences, around a sixth of them singletons. Study-wide results and limits: Among out-of-frame alpha sequences shared by twins, low generation probability occurred in excess.

Germline V gene sequence: CDR1 SGDLS, CDR2 YYNGEE. CDR3 size: 13 residues. Germline trimming cut 4 bases from V and 6 bases from J; bases unmatched to any gene: 2. The same data also contributed to another study, on T cells expressing NK-cell markers.

The source material was PBMCs. The sequence was collected from a woman aged 18 to 35 in good health. The V and J genes are TRBV9 and TRBJ2-2, with 8 bases fitting TRBD2. The CDR3 bases are TGTGCCAGCAGCTGGGGACTAGCCGGGGAGCTGTTTTTT. This gives the protein CASSWGLAGELFF.